In its sample, the clone carrying this TCR beta chain is medium-sized (0.01 to 0.1%). Antigen unknown. Deletions cut 2 bases from V and 0 bases from J, with 16 bases between. Germline CDR1 is LGHNA and CDR2 is YNFKEQ. This CDR3 is 18 amino acids long. The data belong to a study of spatial heterogeneity in lung cancer. Study-wide background: Detection of beta-chain sequences consistently exceeded that of alpha-chain sequences. Study-wide results and limits: Higher tumor mutation counts went along with higher counts of expanded intratumoral alpha and beta TCRs.

The sample's time point: sample taken at primary tumor resection. Patients with untreated early-stage non-small cell lung cancer, numbering around 72, were the donors. Whole RNA, which was extracted from tumor, nontumor lung tissue or frozen PBMC, was sequenced without any cell sorting. One entry per CDR3 protein, called by TCRdb with MiXCR from the 5' RACE reads. This table has 6,000 to 9,000 distinct CDR3 sequences, about 3.3% appearing once. The input for sequencing was lung tumor tissue, taken at surgery. The rearrangement uses TRBV4-2 and TRBJ2-2, with D perhaps matching TRBD1 (6 bases). The TCR originated in a male donor with early-stage non-small cell lung cancer. The CDR3 protein is CASSQNINRATNTGELFF. CDR3 sequence (DNA): TGTGCCAGCAGCCAAAACATAAACAGGGCAACGAACACCGGGGAGCTGTTTTTT.